Following are 21 T cell receptor beta chains from one sample sequenced in a study of Graves' ophthalmopathy and Graves' hyperthyroidism. For repertoire sequencing, the TCR beta CDR3 regions were amplified from RNA transcripts. Amplification began with first-round RT-PCR using HTBI primers, then second-round multiplex PCR was performed. TCRdb re-analysed the multiplex PCR reads in MiXCR, keeping a single row per CDR3 protein. The sample has some 48,000 distinct CDR3 sequences; around 45% are singletons. Material for sequencing was peripheral blood. These receptors were collected from an adult man with Graves' ophthalmopathy.

This clonotype was seen at least ten times. The J gene is TRBJ2-2, the V gene TRBV2, with D maybe TRBD2 (6 bases). The germline V gene encodes CDR1 SNHLY and CDR2 FYNNEI. The CDR3 extends over 13 amino acids. V shed 4 bases and J shed 5 bases, with 8 bases lying between them. The CDR3 here is CASSGGVTGELFF. In nucleotides, the CDR3 is TGTGCCAGCAGTGGGGGGGTTACCGGGGAGCTGTTTTTT.

The sample holds one count of this clonotype. This chain connects TRBV13 to TRBJ1-2; D is ambiguous. Germline assignment: CDR1 PRHDT and CDR2 FYEKMQ (reference sequence). The CDR3 runs to 14 residues. Between the trimmed V and J ends, which lost 5 bases and 10 bases, there was a span of 20 bases. The CDR3 reads CASSRSVGLIIYTF. CDR3 nucleotides: TGTGCCAGCAGCCGGTCGGTCGGGCTTATCATCTACACCTTC.

This clonotype has only one observation. At one of its ends the junction is not consistent with the germline gene, which may arise from a read error. The V call is TRBV7-3, the J call TRBJ1-1; tentative D call: TRBD1 (6 bases). CDR1 is SGHTA and CDR2 is FQGTGA in the germline V gene. The CDR3 spans 16 residues. CDR3 sequence (DNA): TGTGCCAGCAGCCTAACGCGGAACAGGGTGAACACTGAAGCTTTCTTT. Encoded protein: CASSLTRNRVNTEAFF.

In DNA, the CDR3 is TGTGCCAGCACCCTACTGTCCGGGGAGCTGTTTTTT. As protein: CASTLLSGELFF. The chain is built from TRBV7-8 and TRBJ2-2; D ambiguous. Germline CDR1 reads SGHVS; CDR2 reads FQNEAQ. The CDR3 loop spans 12 amino acids. Trimming took off 7 bases at V and 6 bases at J, with 9 bases between the two ends.

This clonotype was seen a handful of times. The chain couples TRBV25-1 to TRBJ2-7; D may be TRBD2 (6 bases). The germline V gene has CDR1 MGHDK and CDR2 SYGVNS. V lost 1 base and J lost 7, with 17 bases in between. CDR3 length: 15 amino acids. The CDR3 here is CASSESGGNPGEQYF. CDR3 DNA sequence: TGTGCCAGCAGTGAATCTGGCGGGAACCCCGGGGAGCAGTACTTC.

This clonotype is medium-sized within its sample. Sequence at one end of the junction differs from germline and may be a read error. The chain carries TRBV7-7 and TRBJ1-5; tentatively, D is TRBD1 (5 bases). The CDR3 contains 13 residues. Germline-derived CDR1 and CDR2 are SSHAT and FNYEAQ (reference sequence). The CDR3 loop is CASSLQEDQPQHF. CDR3 DNA: TGTGCTAGCAGCTTACAGGAGGATCAGCCCCAGCATTTT.

This clonotype showed up many times. This chain connects TRBV20-1 to TRBJ2-5; TRBD1 is a possible D gene (6 bases). Germline CDR1 and CDR2: DFQATT and SNEGSKA (reference sequence). This CDR3 spans 16 amino acids. V was pared by 0 bases and J by 6 bases, with 20 bases between. The CDR3 region has the DNA TGCAGTGCTAGAGACAAATACCGGGACACTGGCCAGACCCAGTACTTC. It yields the protein CSARDKYRDTGQTQYF.

This clonotype was observed at least ten times. The chain employs TRBV10-3 and TRBJ2-3, with D possibly being TRBD1 or TRBD2 (5 bases each). V lost 11 bases, J lost 3 bases, and 12 bases lay in between. Germline lookup yields CDR1 ENHRY and CDR2 SYGVKD. This CDR3 has 12 amino acids. The CDR3 sequence: CASGPATDTQYF. The CDR3 region has the DNA TGTGCCTCGGGACCCGCTACAGATACGCAGTATTTT.

Comment on this clonotype: Because the CDR3's place on the DNA is in doubt, the DNA is left out and the CDR3 is given as listed by TCRdb. This rearrangement joins TRBV11-1 to TRBJ2-7; the table's D gene call, TRBD2, was not cross checked with the DNA. The CDR3 region is 20 residues in length, termini included. Germline CDR1 is SGHAT and CDR2 is FQDESV (reference sequence). CDR3 region: CASSFYICSARDLRSYEQYF.

This CDR3 reads CATSTPRSGTLNEQFF. The CDR3 DNA reads as TGTGCCACCAGCACCCCCCGGTCAGGGACACTCAATGAGCAGTTCTTC. This chain uses TRBV15 with TRBJ2-1, with a tentative D call TRBD1 (6 bases). Trimming stripped 4 bases from V and 6 bases from J, with 19 bases between. Germline assignment: CDR1 LNHNV and CDR2 YYDKDF (reference sequence). The CDR3 runs to 16 residues.

There are many counts of this clonotype. The chain recombines TRBV6-5 with TRBJ1-5; D remains ambiguous. CDR1 is MNHEY and CDR2 is SVGAGI in the germline V gene. CDR3 length equals 14 residues. V was shortened by 0 bases and J by 7 bases, with 10 bases between the two germline ends. The CDR3 sequence: CASSYSQAGQPQHF. The CDR3 DNA follows: TGTGCCAGCAGTTACTCGCAAGCGGGACAGCCCCAGCATTTT.

The chain employs TRBV29-1 and TRBJ1-4; TRBD1 aligns across 7 bases. Germline V gene sequence: CDR1 SQVTM, CDR2 ANQGSEA. CDR3 length: 12 amino acids. J was trimmed by 8 bases and V by 6 bases; bases with no gene match: 6. The CDR3 here is CSVPTGVEKLFF. In DNA, the CDR3 is TGCAGCGTACCTACAGGGGTGGAAAAACTGTTTTTT.

This clonotype was counted ten times or more. CDR3 amino acids: CASSLSGSIQYF. The CDR3, as DNA: TGTGCCAGCAGCTTATCCGGATCTATTCAGTACTTC. The chain uses TRBV7-9 and TRBJ2-4; D unclear. Looked up from germline, CDR1 is SEHNR and CDR2 is FQNEAQ (reference sequence). V was cut by 2 bases and J by 10 bases, with 9 bases left in between. This CDR3 is 12 amino acids long.

The table lists this clonotype with a few counts. The chain links TRBV19 to TRBJ1-2; D unclear. The CDR3 covers 13 residues. Trimming shortened V by 5 bases and J by 0 bases, and 7 bases separated the two germline ends. Germline V gene data show CDR1 as LNHDA and CDR2 as SQIVND (reference sequence). The CDR3 here is CASSASANYGYTF. The CDR3, as DNA: TGTGCCAGTAGTGCCTCAGCTAACTATGGCTACACCTTC.

The rearrangement joins TRBV7-3 to TRBJ2-2, with unresolved D. CDR3 size: 12 residues. Germline V lookup: CDR1 SGHTA, CDR2 FQGTGA. Trimming took off 2 bases at V and 7 bases at J, with 5 bases between the two ends. CDR3 sequence reads: CASSLASGELFF. CDR3 nucleotides: TGTGCCAGCAGCTTAGCCAGCGGGGAGCTGTTTTTT.

This clonotype has more than one count but fewer than ten. The chain links TRBV2 to TRBJ2-3; D could derive from TRBD1 or TRBD2 (6 bases each). The V end lost 5 bases, the J end lost 0 bases, and 12 bases lay between the germline ends. Germline CDR1 reads SNHLY; CDR2 reads FYNNEI. CDR3 length: 15 amino acids. The CDR3 coding sequence is TGTGCCAGCAGTACACGGGGGCGGAGCACAGATACGCAGTATTTT. Amino acids: CASSTRGRSTDTQYF.

This rearrangement joins TRBV24-1 to TRBJ1-1; no reliable D call. V dropped 0 bases and J dropped 6 bases, with 4 bases sitting between them. The CDR3 is 12 amino acids. Germline V gene sequence: CDR1 KGHDR, CDR2 SFDVKD. CDR3: CATSDLWPEAFF. The CDR3 DNA follows: TGTGCCACCAGTGATTTGTGGCCTGAAGCTTTCTTT.

At least ten counts were recorded for this clonotype. This sequence joins TRBV5-1 and TRBJ2-7; D may be TRBD2 (7 bases). The CDR3 loop spans 16 amino acids. The germline CDR1 and CDR2 sequences are SGHRS and YFSETQ. Trimming pared 4 bases from V and 3 bases from J, leaving 20 bases between. The CDR3 sequence is CASSGGGRGGNYEQYF. The CDR3, as DNA: TGCGCCAGCAGCGGGGGGGGCCGAGGAGGGAACTACGAGCAGTACTTC. The whole variable domain, remainder taken from reference TRBV5-1 and TRBJ2-7, is KAGVTQTPRYLIKTRGQQVTLSCSPISGHRSVSWYQQTPGQGLQFLFEYFSETQRNKGNFPGRFSGRQFSNSRSEMNVSTLELGDSALYLCASSGGGRGGNYEQYFGPGTRLTVT.

This sequence joins TRBV10-3 and TRBJ1-6, with 9 bases aligning to TRBD1. CDR3 length: 11 amino acids. V lost 11 bases and J lost 10; bases outside the gene matches: 3. The V gene's germline CDR1 is ENHRY and CDR2 SYGVKD. CDR3 nucleotide sequence: TGTGCCGCAACAGGGGGCTCACCCCTCCACTTT. Translation: CAATGGSPLHF.

This rearrangement joins TRBV27 to TRBJ2-1, with TRBD2 matching over 13 bases. CDR3 length: 15 amino acids. After removal of 5 bases from V and 6 bases from J, the junction contained 4 bases not matched to a gene. Per the germline V gene, CDR1 is MNHEY and CDR2 is SMNVEV (reference sequence). The CDR3 sequence: CASSPGLAGANEQFF. CDR3 coding DNA: TGTGCCAGCAGTCCCGGACTAGCGGGAGCCAATGAGCAGTTCTTC.

This clonotype was seen many times. The gene calls are TRBV9 and TRBJ1-5; 7 nucleotides align to TRBD1. CDR3 length: 15 residues. Germline V gene data show CDR1 as SGDLS and CDR2 as YYNGEE. V was pared by 3 bases and J by 2 bases, with 5 bases of the junction left unmatched. The CDR3 DNA reads TGTGCCAGCAGCGCGACAGGGTCGGGCAATCAGCCCCAGCATTTT. This translates into CASSATGSGNQPQHF.